These 8 T cell receptor beta chains were sequenced from one sample in a study of control samples from healthy donors and cancer patients. Repertoires were generated with immunoSEQ multiplex PCR, while TCRdb's copy carries only in-frame clones and drops some. The table has some 95,000 clones, 75% to 85% seen once; the top ten hold about 10%. Sequencing was carried out using blood. The source of these receptors is a young woman in good health.

This clone was observed a single time. The chain employs TRBV6-1 and TRBJ1-6; D unclear. This CDR3 spans 18 amino acids. CDR1 is MNHNS and CDR2 is SASEGT in the germline V gene. V lost 4 bases and J 0 bases, leaving 16 bases between the germline ends. The CDR3 DNA is TGTGCCAGCAGTGCCATAACGTCGGGGAGCTCCTATAATTCACCCCTCCACTTT. Its translation is CASSAITSGSSYNSPLHF.

The chain carries TRBV5-6 and TRBJ2-1; TRBD1 matches at 9 bases. V shed 4 bases and J 6 bases; nucleotides not matched to a gene: 8. Per the germline V gene, CDR1 is SGHDT and CDR2 is YYEEEE. There are 15 residues in the CDR3. CDR3: CASSLGTGQGNEQFF. The CDR3 nucleotides read TGTGCCAGCAGCCTCGGGACAGGGCAAGGCAATGAGCAGTTCTTC. The whole variable domain, remainder taken from reference TRBV5-6 and TRBJ2-1, is DAGVTQSPTHLIKTRGQQVTLRCSPKSGHDTVSWYQQALGQGPQFIFQYYEEEERQRGNFPDRFSGHQFPNYSSELNVNALLLGDSALYLCASSLGTGQGNEQFFGPGTRLTVL.

This clone was seen a few times. The chain has TRBV6-2 or TRBV6-3 and TRBJ1-5, with 10 bases matching TRBD1. The CDR3 spans 15 residues. Germline V gives CDR1 MNHEY, CDR2 SVGEGT. The V and J ends lost 2 bases and 7 bases, in that order; junction bases with no gene match: 5. CDR3 sequence: CASSYGTGVNQPQHF. The CDR3 nucleotides read TGTGCCAGCAGTTACGGGACAGGGGTTAACCAGCCCCAGCATTTT.

This clone was counted a few times. The CDR3 nucleotides read TGTGCCAGCAGCCAAAAACGACAGGGCTTTTGGGGCTACACCTTC. Protein sequence: CASSQKRQGFWGYTF. This chain uses TRBV5-6 with TRBJ1-2; 7 positions agree with TRBD1. The trim removed 4 bases at V and 8 bases at J, leaving 14 bases unmatched. The CDR3 sequence is 15 residues long. Germline CDR1 SGHDT, CDR2 YYEEEE.

V gene TRBV2 combines with J gene TRBJ2-7; D remains unclear. Germline CDR1 SNHLY, CDR2 FYNNEI. Trimming took off 4 bases at V and 4 bases at J, with 2 bases between the two ends. CDR3 size: 10 residues. The CDR3 region is CASSVYEQYF. The CDR3 DNA reads as TGTGCCAGCAGTGTTTACGAGCAGTACTTC.

This chain's CDR3 is CASSLDGTEAKVTYEQYF. The CDR3 DNA reads TGTGCCAGCAGCTTGGACGGTACGGAGGCCAAGGTTACCTACGAGCAGTACTTC. This chain links TRBV5-4 with TRBJ2-7, with a possible D match to TRBD2 (5 bases). This CDR3 has 18 residues. Between the trimmed V and J ends, which lost 0 bases and 2 bases, there was a span of 21 bases. Germline V gene sequence: CDR1 SGHNT, CDR2 YYREEE (reference sequence).

The rearrangement links TRBV7-8 to TRBJ2-2, with TRBD1 as a possible D gene (5 bases). The CDR3 length is 18 residues. CDR1 and CDR2 (germline): SGHVS, FQNEAQ. Trimming cost V 2 bases and J 3 bases, with 19 bases left between them. The CDR3 nucleotides read TGTGCCAGCAGCTTAAGCTTCTCAGGGCACGACTACACCGGGGAGCTGTTTTTT. Encoded protein: CASSLSFSGHDYTGELFF.

V is TRBV11-2 and J is TRBJ1-6; D unresolved. Trimming stripped 2 bases from V and 4 bases from J, with 6 bases between. The CDR3 consists of 14 residues. Per germline, CDR1 SGHAT and CDR2 FQNNGV. CDR3: CASSLLAYNSPLHF. Written as DNA, the CDR3 is TGTGCCAGCAGCTTATTGGCATATAATTCACCCCTCCACTTT.